This passage covers 13 T cell receptor beta chains from one sample sequenced in a study of CD4 and CD8 cells across lung adenocarcinoma regions. TCRdb analysed the PCR reads with MiXCR anew, one entry per CDR3 protein. The repertoire includes roughly 6,500 distinct CDR3 sequences, about 52% of them detected once, and about a fifth sits in the top ten. The source material was CD8+ T cells from the center of a lung tumor. The receptors derive from a female donor with lung adenocarcinoma. The CD4 and CD8 labels of this study may be unreliable.

Regarding this clonotype: One end of the junction fails to match germline, which may point to a read error. This chain uses TRBV6-1 with TRBJ2-3; D might be TRBD2 (6 bases). Germline V lookup: CDR1 MNHNS, CDR2 SASEGT. There are 15 residues in the CDR3. The CDR3 nucleotides read TGTGCCCGCAGTGAAAGAGCGGGTACCACAGATACGCAGTATTTT. Its translation: CARSERAGTTDTQYF.

On this clonotype: A read error may account for a junction end that differs from germline. The rearrangement joins TRBV6-1 to TRBJ2-4; D could derive from TRBD1 or TRBD2 (7 bases each). The CDR3 is 14 residues long. Germline-derived CDR1 and CDR2 are MNHNS and SASEGT. The CDR3 is CPSRGGGAEDTQYF. The CDR3 DNA is TGTCCCAGCAGGGGGGGGGGGGCGGAAGACACGCAGTATTTC.

This chain connects TRBV5-6 to TRBJ2-1; D gene unclear. The CDR3 covers 14 residues. Germline CDR1 is SGHDT and CDR2 is YYEEEE. The V gene lost 1 base and the J gene lost 13 bases, with 18 bases spanning the gap. CDR3 in DNA: TGTGCCAGCAGCTTGTGGGCCACCCAAGAGACCCAGTTCTTC. It specifies CASSLWATQETQFF.

About this clonotype: The junction does not match germline at one end; this may be a read error. The V and J genes are TRBV7-2 and TRBJ1-5; D is possibly TRBD1 (5 bases). The CDR3 contains 13 residues. Germline V gene data show CDR1 as SGHTA and CDR2 as FQGNSA. The CDR3 reads CASSPVTDPPHHF. The CDR3 region has the DNA TGTGCCAGCAGCCCAGTGACAGATCCGCCCCACCATTTT. Supplemented by reference TRBV7-2 and TRBJ1-5, the full variable domain reads GAGVSQSPSNKVTEKGKDVELRCDPISGHTALYWYRQSLGQGLEFLIYFQGNSAPDKSGLPSDRFSAERTGGSVSTLTIQRTQQEDSAVYLCASSPVTDPPHHFGDGTRLSIL.

V gene TRBV10-3 combines with J gene TRBJ2-7; D might be TRBD2 (5 bases). The J call is in doubt because the DNA end fits TRBJ2-5 better. Germline V gene lookup returns CDR1 ENHRY and CDR2 SYGVKD. This CDR3 has 14 residues. CDR3 residues: CAISEGSAKETQYF. The CDR3 DNA is TGTGCCATCAGTGAAGGGAGTGCAAAAGAGACCCAGTACTTC.

The chain recombines TRBV7-2 with TRBJ2-5; the D gene is possibly TRBD2 (6 bases). CDR1 and CDR2 from the germline V gene are SGHTA and FQGNSA. The CDR3 has 14 amino acids. The CDR3 nucleotides read TGTGCGGGCACCGGGGGAGGTGGCCCAGAGACCCAGTACTTC. Its translation: CAGTGGGGPETQYF.

This clonotype is medium-sized by share. The chain recombines TRBV25-1 with TRBJ2-7; perhaps TRBD2 as D (6 bases). Trimming took 7 bases from V and 2 from J, leaving 18 bases between them. There are 15 residues in the CDR3. CDR1 and CDR2 (germline): MGHDK, SYGVNS. CDR3: CASKGGGTATYEQYF. The CDR3 DNA sequence: TGTGCCAGCAAGGGTGGTGGGACTGCTACCTACGAGCAGTACTTC.

This clonotype was counted only a few times. The CDR3 sequence: CASSLVSGTTNTGELFF. CDR3 nucleotide sequence: TGTGCCAGCAGCTTAGTAAGCGGGACCACGAACACCGGGGAGCTGTTTTTT. The chain links TRBV7-2 to TRBJ2-2; TRBD2 matches at 7 bases. The CDR3 has 17 residues. The V and J ends lost 1 base and 0 bases, in that order; junction bases with no gene match: 5. Germline-derived CDR1 and CDR2 are SGHTA and FQGNSA. Full variable domain (outside the CDR3, taken from reference TRBV7-2 and TRBJ2-2): GAGVSQSPSNKVTEKGKDVELRCDPISGHTALYWYRQSLGQGLEFLIYFQGNSAPDKSGLPSDRFSAERTGGSVSTLTIQRTQQEDSAVYLCASSLVSGTTNTGELFFGEGSRLTVL.

This clonotype was seen a handful of times. The V call is TRBV7-6, the J call TRBJ2-1, with TRBD1 matching 9 bases. The J call may be mistaken, given a closer DNA end match to TRBJ2-7. Germline V lookup: CDR1 SGHVS, CDR2 FNYEAQ. This CDR3 is 15 amino acids long. In nucleotides, the CDR3 is TGTGCCAGCAGCTTAGGATCACAGGGGGCGGCTGAGCAGTACTTC. Protein sequence: CASSLGSQGAAEQYF.

This clonotype was counted a few times. One end of the junction varies from germline; a read error may be responsible. The V gene is TRBV10-3, the J gene TRBJ2-5; D may correspond to TRBD1 or TRBD2 (6 bases each). This CDR3 is built from 14 residues. Germline V lookup: CDR1 ENHRY, CDR2 SYGVKD. The CDR3: CAGLGGRAQKTQYF. CDR3 bases: TGTGCGGGGCTCGGGGGCCGAGCCCAAAAGACCCAGTACTTC.

This clonotype is large by share. The chain recombines TRBV6-1 with TRBJ2-6; 9 bases are shared with TRBD1. The CDR3 length is 17 residues. Germline V gene sequence: CDR1 MNHNS, CDR2 SASEGT. V was pared by 8 bases and J by 0 bases, with 8 bases of the junction left unmatched. DNA of the CDR3: TGTGCCAGCTCCGGGGACAGGGCTTTCTCTGGGGCCAACGTCCTGACTTTC. Translated, it gives CASSGDRAFSGANVLTF.

Concerning this clonotype: Sequence at one end of the junction differs from germline and may be a read error. This chain connects TRBV6-1 to TRBJ2-6, with 7 bases matching TRBD1. This CDR3 region has 17 residues. Germline V lookup: CDR1 MNHNS, CDR2 SASEGT. The CDR3 loop is CASSKRTGRSGANELNF. In nucleotides, the CDR3 is TGTGCCAGCAGTAAACGGACAGGACGCTCTGGGGCCAACGAGCTGAACTTC.

The V call is TRBV19, the J call TRBJ2-1, with 7 bases that match TRBD2. CDR3 length: 11 amino acids. Germline V gene sequence: CDR1 LNHDA, CDR2 SQIVND (reference sequence). After removal of 10 bases from V and 12 bases from J, the junction contained 9 bases not matched to a gene. CDR3: CATREGHGQFF. CDR3 in DNA: TGTGCCACTAGGGAGGGGCATGGGCAGTTCTTC.